This T cell receptor (beta chain) was observed in a study of blood T cell repertoires in COVID-19. Turning to the study itself: Researchers got acute and convalescent COVID-19 samples from the United States, Italy and Spain. From T cells, B-cell-depleted T cells, or PBMCs came the material, which was cDNA or gDNA.

As processed by the authors: It was from reference gene primer amplification that nucleated cell counts were estimated. This table comes from immunoSEQ multiplex PCR, and its TCRdb copy is limited to in-frame clones, with some not included. The DNA was the basis for D and trimming; V, J and clone size are from that table. The data contain approximately 500,000 clones, approximately 83% of them singletons. This clone was recorded a few times. This sequence originates from a human donor in a cohort sampled during active COVID-19. The sequenced material came from peripheral blood.

The CDR3 loop is CASSYPQGGSPLHF. The CDR3 nucleotides read TGTGCCAGCAGTTACCCTCAGGGGGGTTCACCCCTCCACTTT. The gene calls are TRBV6-5 and TRBJ1-6; TRBD1 aligns across 7 bases. The CDR3 covers 14 residues. Germline CDR1 reads MNHEY; CDR2 reads SVGAGI. The junction had 4 bases not matched to a gene; V was cut back by 2 bases and J by 9 bases.